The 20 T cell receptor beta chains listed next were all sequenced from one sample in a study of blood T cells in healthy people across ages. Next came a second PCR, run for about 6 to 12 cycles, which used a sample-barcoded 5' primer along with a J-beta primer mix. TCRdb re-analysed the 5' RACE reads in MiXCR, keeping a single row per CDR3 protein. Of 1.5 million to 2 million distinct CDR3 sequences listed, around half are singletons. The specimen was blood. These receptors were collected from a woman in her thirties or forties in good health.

CDR3: CSARASKGPGANVLTF. Here the CDR3 DNA reads TGCAGTGCTAGAGCTTCTAAGGGACCTGGGGCCAACGTCCTGACTTTC. The rearrangement joins TRBV20-1 to TRBJ2-6; possibly TRBD1 or TRBD2 for D (5 bases each). CDR1 DFQATT and CDR2 SNEGSKA come from the germline V gene (reference sequence). V dropped 1 base and J dropped 2 bases, with 12 bases sitting between them. The CDR3 runs 16 residues.

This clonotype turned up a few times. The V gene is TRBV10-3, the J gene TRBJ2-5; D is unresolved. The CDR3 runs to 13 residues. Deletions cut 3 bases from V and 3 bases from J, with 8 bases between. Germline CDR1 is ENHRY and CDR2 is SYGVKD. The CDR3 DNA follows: TGTGCCATCAGTGACGCCCGGGAAGAGACCCAGTACTTC. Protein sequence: CAISDAREETQYF.

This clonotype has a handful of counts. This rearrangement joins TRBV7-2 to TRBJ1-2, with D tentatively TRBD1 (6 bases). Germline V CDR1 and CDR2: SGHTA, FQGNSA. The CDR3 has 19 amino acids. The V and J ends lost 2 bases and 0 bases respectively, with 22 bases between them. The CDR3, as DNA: TGTGCCAGCAGCTTAAGGGTTGGGGGGGCGCGCGATGCTAACTATGGCTACACCTTC. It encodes CASSLRVGGARDANYGYTF.

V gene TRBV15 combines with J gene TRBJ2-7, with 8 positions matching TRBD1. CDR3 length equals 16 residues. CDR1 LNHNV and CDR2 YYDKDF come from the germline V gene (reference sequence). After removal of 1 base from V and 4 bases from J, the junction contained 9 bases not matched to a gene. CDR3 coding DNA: TGTGCCACCAGCAGAGGGACGACAGGGGCTAGGTACGAGCAGTACTTC. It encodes CATSRGTTGARYEQYF. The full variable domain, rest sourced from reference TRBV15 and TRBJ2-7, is DAMVIQNPRYQVTQFGKPVTLSCSQTLNHNVMYWYQQKSSQAPKLLFHYYDKDFNNEADTPDNFQSRRPNTSFCFLDIRSPGLGDTAMYLCATSRGTTGARYEQYFGPGTRLTVT.

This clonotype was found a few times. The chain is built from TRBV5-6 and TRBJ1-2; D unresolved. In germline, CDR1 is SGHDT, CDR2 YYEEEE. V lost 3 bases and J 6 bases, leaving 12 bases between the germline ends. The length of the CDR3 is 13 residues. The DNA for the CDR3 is TGTGCCAGCAGCTACGACCCATCGGATGGCTACACCTTC. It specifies CASSYDPSDGYTF.

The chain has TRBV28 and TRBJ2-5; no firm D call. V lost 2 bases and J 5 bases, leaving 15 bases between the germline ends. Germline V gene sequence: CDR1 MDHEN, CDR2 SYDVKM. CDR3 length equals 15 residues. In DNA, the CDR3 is TGTGCCAGCAGTTTACTGGACCAAAGGCAGGAGACCCAGTACTTC. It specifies CASSLLDQRQETQYF.

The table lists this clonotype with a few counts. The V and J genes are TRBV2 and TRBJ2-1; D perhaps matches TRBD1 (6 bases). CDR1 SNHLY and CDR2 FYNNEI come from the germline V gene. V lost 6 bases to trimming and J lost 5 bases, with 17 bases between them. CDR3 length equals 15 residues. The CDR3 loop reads CASSETGQPNNEQFF. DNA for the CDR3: TGTGCCAGCAGCGAGACAGGCCAACCTAACAATGAGCAGTTCTTC.

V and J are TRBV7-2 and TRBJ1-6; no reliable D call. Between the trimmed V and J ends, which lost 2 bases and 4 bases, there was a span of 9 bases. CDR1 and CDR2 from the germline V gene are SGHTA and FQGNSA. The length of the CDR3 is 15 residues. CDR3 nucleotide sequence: TGTGCCAGCAGCTTAATTAGCGTTTATAATTCACCCCTCCACTTT. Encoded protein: CASSLISVYNSPLHF.

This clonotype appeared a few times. As DNA, the CDR3 is TGTGCCAGCAGTCATTACCCACTGGACTTTGCCGGGACTAGCGGGGATGAGCAGTTCTTC. Translation gives CASSHYPLDFAGTSGDEQFF. The chain recombines TRBV11-2 with TRBJ2-1; TRBD2 matches at 13 bases. V gave up 6 bases and J gave up 8 bases; unmatched junction bases: 22. Germline CDR1 reads SGHAT; CDR2 reads FQNNGV. The CDR3 totals 20 residues.

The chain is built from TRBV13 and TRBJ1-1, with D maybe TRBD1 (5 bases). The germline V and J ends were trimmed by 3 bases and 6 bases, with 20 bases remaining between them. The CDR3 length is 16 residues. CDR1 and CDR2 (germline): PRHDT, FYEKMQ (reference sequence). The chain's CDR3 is CASSFPRDWAIPEAFF. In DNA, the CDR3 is TGTGCCAGCAGCTTTCCCCGGGACTGGGCCATCCCTGAAGCTTTCTTT.

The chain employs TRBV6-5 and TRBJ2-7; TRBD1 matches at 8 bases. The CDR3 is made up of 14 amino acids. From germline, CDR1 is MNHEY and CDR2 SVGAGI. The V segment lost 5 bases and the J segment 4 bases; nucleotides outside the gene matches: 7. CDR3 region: CASSAGQGVYEQYF. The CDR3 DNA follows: TGTGCCAGCAGTGCCGGACAGGGTGTTTACGAGCAGTACTTC.

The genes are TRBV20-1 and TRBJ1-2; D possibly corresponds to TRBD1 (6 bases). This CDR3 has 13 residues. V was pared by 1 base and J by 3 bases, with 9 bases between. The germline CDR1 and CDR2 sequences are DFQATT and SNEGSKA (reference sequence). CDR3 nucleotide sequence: TGCAGTGCTAGAGCGCGACAGGACTATGGCTACACCTTC. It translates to CSARARQDYGYTF.

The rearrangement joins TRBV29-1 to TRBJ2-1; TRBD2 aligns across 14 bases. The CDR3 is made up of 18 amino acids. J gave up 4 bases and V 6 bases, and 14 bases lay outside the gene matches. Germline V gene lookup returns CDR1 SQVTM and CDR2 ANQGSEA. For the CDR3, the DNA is TGCAGCGTCGAGGGACTAGCGGGGGTGCTTAGCCATTACAATGAGCAGTTCTTC. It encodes CSVEGLAGVLSHYNEQFF.

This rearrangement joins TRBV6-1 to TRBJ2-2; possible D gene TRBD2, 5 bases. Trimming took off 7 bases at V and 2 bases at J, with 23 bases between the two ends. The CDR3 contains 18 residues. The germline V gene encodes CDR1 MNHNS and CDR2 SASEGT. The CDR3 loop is CASTSRGSQHVNTGELFF. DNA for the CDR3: TGTGCCAGCACCTCCCGGGGTTCCCAGCACGTTAACACCGGGGAGCTGTTTTTT.

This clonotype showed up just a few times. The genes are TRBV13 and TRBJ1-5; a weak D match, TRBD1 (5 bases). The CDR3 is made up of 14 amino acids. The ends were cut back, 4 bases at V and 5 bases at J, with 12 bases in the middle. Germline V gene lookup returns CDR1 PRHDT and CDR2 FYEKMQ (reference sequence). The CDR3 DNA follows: TGTGCCAGCAGCTCGAGGGGTTCAGATCAGCCCCAGCATTTT. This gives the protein CASSSRGSDQPQHF.

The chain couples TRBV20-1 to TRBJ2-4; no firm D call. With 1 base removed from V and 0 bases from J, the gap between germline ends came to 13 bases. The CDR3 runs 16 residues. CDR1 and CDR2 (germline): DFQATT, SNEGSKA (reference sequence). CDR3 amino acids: CSARAWETIAKNIQYF. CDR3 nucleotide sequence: TGCAGTGCTAGAGCGTGGGAAACGATAGCCAAAAACATTCAGTACTTC.

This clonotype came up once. The CDR3 nucleotides read TGCAGTGCTAGAGTGCAAGGGTGGAACACTGAAGCTTTCTTT. Translation: CSARVQGWNTEAFF. The chain joins TRBV20-1 to TRBJ1-1; D gene ambiguous. The CDR3 covers 14 residues. V was clipped by 1 base and J by 1 base, with 10 bases between them. Germline CDR1 reads DFQATT; CDR2 reads SNEGSKA (reference sequence).

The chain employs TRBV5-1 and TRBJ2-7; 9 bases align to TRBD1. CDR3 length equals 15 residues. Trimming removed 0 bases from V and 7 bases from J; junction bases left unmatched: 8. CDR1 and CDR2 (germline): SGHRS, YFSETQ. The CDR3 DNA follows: TGCGCCAGCAGCTTGGGGGGGACAGGGACTGGGGAGCAGTACTTC. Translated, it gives CASSLGGTGTGEQYF.

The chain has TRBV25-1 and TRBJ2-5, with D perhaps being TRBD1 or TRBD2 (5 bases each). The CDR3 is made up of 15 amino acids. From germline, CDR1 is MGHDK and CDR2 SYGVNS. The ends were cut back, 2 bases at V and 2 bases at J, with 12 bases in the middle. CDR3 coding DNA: TGTGCCAGCAGTGAACCCGACGGGGCACAAGAGACCCAGTACTTC. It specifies CASSEPDGAQETQYF. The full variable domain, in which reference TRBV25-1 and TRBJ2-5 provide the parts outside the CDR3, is EADIYQTPRYLVIGTGKKITLECSQTMGHDKMYWYQQDPGMELHLIHYSYGVNSTEKGDLSSESTVSRIRTEHFPLTLESARPSHTSQYLCASSEPDGAQETQYFGPGTRLLVL.

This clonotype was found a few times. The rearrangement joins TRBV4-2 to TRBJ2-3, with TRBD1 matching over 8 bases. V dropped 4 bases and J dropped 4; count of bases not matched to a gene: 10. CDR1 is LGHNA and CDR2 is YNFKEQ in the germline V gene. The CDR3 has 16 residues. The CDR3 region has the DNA TGTGCCAGCAGCCCCTGGGACAGGAAGCAGGCAGATACGCAGTATTTT. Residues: CASSPWDRKQADTQYF.